The T cell receptor (beta chain) described here comes from a study of T cells in Graves' hyperthyroidism and ophthalmopathy. What was amplified from RNA transcripts were TCR beta CDR3 regions. Carried out on the TCR CDR3, a first-round RT-PCR used the HTBI primer set. Via MiXCR, TCRdb re-called the multiplex PCR reads, giving one row per CDR3 protein. The table lists about 500,000 distinct CDR3 sequences, roughly 14% of them singletons. CDR1 and CDR2 from the germline V gene are SQVTM and ANQGSEA. CDR3 length: 12 residues. The source is a woman aged 18-29 years with Graves' hyperthyroidism. V gene TRBV29-1 combines with J gene TRBJ1-1, with D perhaps matching TRBD1 (5 bases). Sequenced: blood. In DNA form, the CDR3 reads TGCCTTGCCGGGGGACTTAACGCTGAAGCTTTCTTT. Residues: CLAGGLNAEAFF.